This T cell receptor beta chain originates from a study of T cells in Graves' hyperthyroidism and ophthalmopathy (dated 2019 in TCRdb). Turning to the overall study: Peripheral blood samples were taken at the time of initial diagnosis, prior to any treatment. To identify distinguishing TCR V-J signatures, a discovery cohort of 100 or so patients was used, comprising 40 to 45 with Graves' ophthalmopathy and 55 to 65 with stable Graves' hyperthyroidism. Whether ophthalmopathy could be predicted prospectively was tested in an independent validation cohort made up of approximately 19 hyperthyroidism patients plus 17 patients who later progressed to ophthalmopathy. The approximately 100 discovery patients were divided at random into training and test sets in a 7:3 ratio. In addition, the study compared T-cell repertoires in thyroid tissue and in blood from several Graves' hyperthyroidism patients. After blood sampling, hyperthyroidism patients were treated with methimazole at a starting dose of 30 mg daily, and ophthalmopathy patients were treated with high-dose intravenous methylprednisolone. The paper describes TCR Vbeta CDR3 sequencing of fewer than 150 peripheral blood samples, made up of 43 ophthalmopathy patients, around 73 hyperthyroidism patients and around 17 progressor patients. What the research found in general, with its limitations: Sample size was not statistically predetermined, and investigators were not blinded to group allocation. A 13 V-J signature model separated ophthalmopathy from stable hyperthyroidism, with 87.88% sensitivity and 81% to 83% specificity in cross-validation and 80%/75% in testing. In validation, the model predicted progression to ophthalmopathy a median of about 5.9 months before onset, with approximately 71% sensitivity and roughly 73% specificity. Most expanded thyroid clonotypes (frequency above 0.001) were also detected in blood, a finding suggesting that blood repertoires may reflect thyroid immune responses.

The TCR beta CDR3 regions were amplified from RNA transcripts. A first-round RT-PCR of the TCR CDR3 used the HTBI primer set with the Qiagen OneStep RT-PCR kit. The libraries were constructed in a second round of multiplex PCR and then size-selected and purified. Libraries were sequenced paired-end with 100 bp reads on an Illumina HiSeq2000. For the original study's pipeline: SOAPnuke was used to process the raw data, throwing out any read that contained adapters or uncalled bases, had a mean Phred below 15, or lacked an exact constant-primer or identifier match. High-quality paired reads were merged using COPE v1.2.5, and each unique nucleotide sequence was defined as a clonotype. MiTCR v1.1 was used to align clonotypes to the IMGT TRBV, TRBD and TRBJ reference segments. The analysis was restricted to V-J combinations with a frequency above 0.0001, which together covered around 99% of the repertoires. A TCS score was defined as the ratio between F50 (clonal expansion) and ExV (chaos), using BLOSUM62-based TCRdist between CDR3 peptides within each V-J. Welch's t-statistics and random forest reduced roughly 500 V-J features to roughly 13, which were used in a naive Bayes classifier (R e1071). In-frame beta chains were kept once TCRdb had trimmed the public reads at Q25 with fastp and called clones with MiXCR. Each CDR3 protein appears once, grouped with its most common genes and DNA. The V and J calls come from TCRdb's annotation, not from the publication. The sample table contains fewer than 650,000 distinct CDR3 sequences; only one count was recorded for more than 11% of them. More than 5% of the sample is held by the ten biggest clonotypes.

Many counts were recorded for this clonotype. Its antigen specificity is not known. Base qualities are missing; no much larger clone stands one base away. Hyperthyroidism patients were newly diagnosed, with disease duration under 2 months, and aged 18 to 65 years. The study excluded patients with uncontrolled infections, other autoimmune diseases, pregnancy or lactation. Diagnoses were established on the basis of clinical symptoms, serum thyroxine and TRAb, thyroid ultrasound, and orbital computed tomography. Blood from progressor patients was collected at the time of first diagnosis with hyperthyroidism, before any ophthalmopathy symptoms had appeared. PBMCs were isolated from about 9 ml of fresh peripheral blood by Ficoll-Paque density gradient centrifugation. Patients classed as progressors first received a Graves' hyperthyroidism diagnosis and then went on to develop ophthalmopathy during follow-up. Total RNA was extracted using Trizol reagent, and RNA quality was assessed on an Agilent 2100 Bioanalyzer.

This receptor was obtained from a woman in her twenties or thirties with Graves' hyperthyroidism that later progressed to Graves' ophthalmopathy. Sequences were obtained from blood.

The CDR3: CASSIGLAGVSGANVLTF. The sequenced DNA: TGTGCCAGTAGTATCGGCCTAGCGGGAGTCTCTGGGGCCAACGTCCTGACTTTC. Recombination linked TRBV19 to TRBJ2-6, with 10 middle bases fitting TRBD2. The germline V end is reduced by 3 bases and the J end by 0 bases; junction bases left unmatched: 5. CDR1 and CDR2 are read off the germline V gene (reference sequence) as LNHDA and SQIVND. Counted from cysteine to phenylalanine, this CDR3 has 18 amino acids. Only the CDR3 DNA stays, 54 bases, in frame from base 1.